This T cell receptor beta chain emerged from a study of CD8 T cells in Susac syndrome (dated by TCRdb to the late 2010s). As for the study more broadly: Whether CD8+ T cell activation and differentiation in Susac syndrome was antigen driven was tested using repertoire sequencing.

RNA was extracted with the RNeasy kit and roughly 0.45 to 1 ug was reverse transcribed using random hexamers. The immunoSEQ multiplex PCR assay, covering 54 Vbeta and 13 Jbeta segments, was used to amplify TCR beta CDR3 regions. PCR amplification bias was corrected using a synthetic template baseline for primer optimization and computational correction. The paper's processing steps were these. Reads were assigned to V, D and J genes according to IMGT and analyzed in immunoSEQ Analyzer, with only productive sequences retained. To calculate clonality, Shannon entropy was normalized by log2 of the number of productive unique sequences and then subtracted from one. Public and private clones were assessed among the 100 most prevalent clones of each patient and control. Clones were defined as Susac-specific if absent from the healthy and MS cohorts, from some 1,000 published viral clones and from other ImmuneACCESS disease sequences. Using fastp at Q25 and MiXCR, TCRdb reprocessed the public reads and kept productive beta chains. When rows share a CDR3 protein, they turn into one entry using the most common DNA and genes. It is TCRdb's table, rather than the study itself, that gives the V and J calls and clone size. Present in this sample are about 160,000 distinct CDR3 sequences, 90% to 95% of which were seen just once. About 0.073% of the sample comes from the top ten.

Peripheral blood CD8+ and CD4+ T cells from healthy donors, Susac syndrome patients and multiple sclerosis patients were profiled using high-throughput TCR beta sequencing. Healthy donors were included as age- and sex-matched controls. Bulk CD8+ and CD4+ T cells were purified by magnetic negative isolation, while CD8+ TEMRA cells were enriched using FACS. Blood was drawn into EDTA tubes, processed within 24 hours, and PBMCs were isolated by density gradient centrifugation. PBMCs intended for TCR sequencing were frozen in liquid nitrogen and were later thawed in a 37 degrees C water bath. A purity of at least 90% was achieved for sorted or isolated CD4+, CD8+ and CD8+ TEMRA cells. Broader findings and caveats from the paper: The study acknowledged that relatively few individuals were included in the TCR sequencing and HLA analysis.

About this clonotype: The specificity of this receptor is unknown. The sample holds no much larger clone one base away, and base qualities are not on file.

Via the germline V gene, CDR1 is MNHEY and CDR2 SVGEGT. Its CDR3 holds 12 amino acids, cysteine through phenylalanine. Just the 36-base CDR3 DNA is kept, in frame starting at base 1. After removal of 6 bases from V and 8 bases from J, the junction retains 5 bases not matched to a gene. The chain was built from TRBV6-2 or TRBV6-3 and TRBJ2-3, with 7 bases matching TRBD1. This receptor was identified in a human donor in good health. Source material: CD4+ T cells from PBMCs. The DNA sequence is as follows: TGTGCCAGCAGCCAGGGGGTATTTACGCAGTATTTT. The encoded protein is CASSQGVFTQYF.